This T cell receptor (beta chain) was identified during a study of CD8 T cells in ankylosing spondylitis. On this clonotype: The antigen is unknown.

Whole-study results and caveats: The study identified a TCR beta motif of fewer than 10 highly homologous variants that appeared characteristic of ankylosing spondylitis blood.

V gave up 0 bases and J gave up 14 bases; unmatched junction bases: 11. Germline V lookup: CDR1 SGHRS, CDR2 YFSETQ. There are 15 residues in the CDR3. Scientists made TCR beta libraries using quantitative 5'-RACE with molecular barcodes. MiXCR, applied by TCRdb to the 5' RACE reads, yields one record per CDR3 protein. The table records over 200,000 distinct CDR3 sequences, 10% of them present only once. This TCR was sampled from a male donor with ankylosing spondylitis or in good health (not recorded which). Sequences were obtained from blood, either unsorted or a sorted T cell fraction (not recorded which). The chain employs TRBV5-1 and TRBJ2-3, with 11 bases fitting TRBD2. Here the CDR3 reads CASSLDGTSGTSRYF. The CDR3 DNA is TGCGCCAGCAGCTTGGATGGGACTAGCGGTACCTCACGGTATTTT.